The 9 T cell receptor beta chains in this list originate from one sample, sequenced in a study of T cell responses to AZD1222 COVID-19 vaccine (dated by TCRdb to the early 2020s). The library was generated by the immunoSEQ multiplex PCR assay. TCRdb retrieved this table from immuneACCESS and kept in-frame rearrangements only. Not all clones are present; in checked studies, unresolved V genes account for under half, and no reason is known for the remainder. In this sample the table shows about 150,000 clones, roughly 92% of which occur a single time. 1.3% of the sample is in the top ten clones. The meaning of the sample's time point label: baseline before first vaccination. The material was peripheral blood, obtained on day 0 of AZD1222 vaccination. Every receptor here comes from an adult in good health.

The chain uses TRBV7-9 and TRBJ1-1, with unresolved D. Looked up from germline, CDR1 is SEHNR and CDR2 is FQNEAQ (reference sequence). The V end was cut by 8 bases, the J end by 1 base, with 8 bases between. The CDR3 sequence is 12 residues long. The CDR3 DNA reads as TGTGCCAGCGAACACGCGAACACTGAAGCTTTCTTT. Its translation is CASEHANTEAFF.

The chain employs TRBV3-1 (or the pseudogene TRBV3-2) and TRBJ1-3; D perhaps matches TRBD1 (5 bases). The germline CDR1 and CDR2 sequences are LGHDT and YNNKEL (reference sequence). Trimming removed 4 bases from V and 4 bases from J, with 17 bases in between. This CDR3 has 16 amino acids. In DNA form, the CDR3 reads TGTGCCAGCAGCCCACGATGGGGCAGGATAGGAAACACCATATATTTT. Its protein product is CASSPRWGRIGNTIYF.

This clone was found once. The J gene is TRBJ2-3, the V gene TRBV7-9; D is undetermined. Germline V gene lookup returns CDR1 SEHNR and CDR2 FQNEAQ (reference sequence). The CDR3 sequence is 14 residues long. The V end lost 3 bases, the J end lost 0 bases, and 7 bases lay between the germline ends. The DNA of the CDR3 is TGTGCCAGCAGCTTTGGTACCAGCACAGATACGCAGTATTTT. It is translated as CASSFGTSTDTQYF.

The chain recombines TRBV5-1 with TRBJ1-3; D remains ambiguous. The CDR3 extends over 16 amino acids. Germline V gene sequence: CDR1 SGHRS, CDR2 YFSETQ. Deletions cut 4 bases from V and 0 bases from J, with 14 bases between. DNA for the CDR3: TGCGCCAGCAGCGCGGGCCCGACGGGCTCTGGAAACACCATATATTTT. This sequence encodes CASSAGPTGSGNTIYF.

This clone was counted a few times. V gene TRBV19 combines with J gene TRBJ1-1, with TRBD1 identical over 10 bases. The CDR3 has 15 residues. Germline trimming cut 3 bases from V and 4 bases from J; bases unmatched to any gene: 5. Germline V CDR1 and CDR2: LNHDA, SQIVND (reference sequence). CDR3 nucleotide sequence: TGTGCCAGTAGTATGGGGGGACAGGGGTTCACTGAAGCTTTCTTT. Its translation is CASSMGGQGFTEAFF.

This chain connects TRBV6-5 to TRBJ1-3; D ambiguous. There are 15 residues in the CDR3. With 11 bases removed from V and 4 bases from J, the gap between germline ends came to 21 bases. CDR1 MNHEY and CDR2 SVGAGI come from the germline V gene. CDR3 amino acids: CASSSAPLAGNTIYF. CDR3 sequence (DNA): TGTGCCTCTTCATCGGCCCCGCTGGCGGGAAACACCATATATTTT.

The gene calls are TRBV19 and TRBJ1-5; D possibly corresponds to TRBD1 (5 bases). Per the germline V gene, CDR1 is LNHDA and CDR2 is SQIVND (reference sequence). The V gene lost 3 bases and the J gene lost 5 bases, with 17 bases spanning the gap. This CDR3 comprises 16 residues. CDR3 residues: CASSIRAGKWDQPQHF. For the CDR3, the DNA is TGTGCCAGTAGTATTAGGGCAGGGAAGTGGGATCAGCCCCAGCATTTT.

The chain employs TRBV19 and TRBJ2-2; 7 nucleotides align to TRBD1. V dropped 10 bases and J dropped 3; count of bases not matched to a gene: 11. The CDR3 consists of 15 residues. Germline V gene lookup returns CDR1 LNHDA and CDR2 SQIVND (reference sequence). The CDR3 nucleotides read TGTGCCACTCGGGGACAGAGAATCGACACCGGGGAGCTGTTTTTT. Protein sequence: CATRGQRIDTGELFF.

The genes are TRBV4-1 and TRBJ1-1, with 9 positions matching TRBD1. Trimming cost V 0 bases and J 4 bases; bases outside gene matches: 6. This CDR3 is built from 16 residues. In germline, CDR1 is MGHRA, CDR2 YSYEKL. Written as DNA, the CDR3 is TGCGCCAGCAGCCAAGAAAAACAGGGGGCTGGCACTGAAGCTTTCTTT. Translating it yields CASSQEKQGAGTEAFF.